The clone carrying this TCR beta chain was picked up one time. Its antigen is not known. The data belong to a study of post-analysis software for immune sequencing data. At the level of the study: Included among the disease courses, which were recorded for the cohort, were relapsing-remitting, secondary progressive and progressive-relapsing multiple sclerosis.

Study-wide results and caveats: Controls showed significantly higher normalized Chao1 diversity than did multiple sclerosis patients. When patients were compared with controls, about 5 TRBV segments were more frequent, TRBV5-6, TRBV5-1 and TRBV20-1 among them.

Prepared TCR beta cDNA libraries contained unique molecular identifiers. MiXCR, applied by TCRdb to the PCR reads, yields one record per CDR3 protein. Among some 500,000 distinct CDR3 sequences listed, around 40% were seen once. CDR3 size: 14 residues. Germline V gene lookup returns CDR1 LGHNA and CDR2 YSLEER. V lost 2 bases to trimming and J lost 4 bases; unmatched junction nucleotides: 4. The receptor was derived from a girl aged 5-17 years with multiple sclerosis. Sequencing was performed on blood. The chain links TRBV4-3 to TRBJ2-7, with 8 bases lining up with TRBD2. CDR3 DNA: TGCGCCAGCAGCCAACAGCGGGAGAGGTACGAGCAGTACTTC. It specifies CASSQQRERYEQYF.